A single sample is the source of the 14 T cell receptor beta chains below, sequenced in a study of T cell clones after liver transplantation. Repertoires were generated with immunoSEQ multiplex PCR, while TCRdb's copy carries only in-frame clones and drops some. This sample yields about 53,000 clones, of which approximately 84% are seen a single time; about 8.5% belongs to the top ten. Specimen: CD4+ T cells from blood, collected before liver transplant. These receptors all stem from a human donor who received a liver transplant.

The V call is TRBV15, the J call TRBJ2-7, with a weak D call TRBD1 (5 bases). Germline V lookup: CDR1 LNHNV, CDR2 YYDKDF (reference sequence). This CDR3 region has 13 residues. V was shortened by 3 bases and J by 6 bases, with 12 bases between the two germline ends. CDR3 DNA: TGTGCCACCAGCAGGACCAGGGAATCCGAGCAGTACTTC. This sequence encodes CATSRTRESEQYF.

The V gene is TRBV11-2, the J gene TRBJ2-7; no reliable D call. This CDR3 region has 12 residues. In germline, CDR1 is SGHAT, CDR2 FQNNGV. Trimming took off 4 bases at V and 6 bases at J, with 10 bases between the two ends. The chain's CDR3 is CASSSLFGEQYF. The CDR3, as DNA: TGTGCCAGCAGCTCGCTCTTCGGCGAGCAGTACTTC.

This chain connects TRBV27 to TRBJ2-5, with D perhaps TRBD2 (5 bases). CDR1 is MNHEY and CDR2 is SMNVEV in the germline V gene (reference sequence). There are 14 residues in the CDR3. Trimming removed 6 bases from V and 1 base from J, with 12 bases in between. CDR3 in amino acids: CASRRVSGQETQYF. The CDR3, as DNA: TGTGCCAGCAGGAGGGTTTCGGGCCAAGAGACCCAGTACTTC.

Only one count was recorded for this clone. V is TRBV7-3 and J is TRBJ2-2; D is tentatively TRBD1 or TRBD2 (5 bases each). CDR1 and CDR2 from the germline V gene are SGHTA and FQGTGA. The CDR3 spans 15 residues. The ends were cut back, 5 bases at V and 3 bases at J, with 13 bases in the middle. The CDR3 coding sequence is TGTGCCAGCAGCCCCGCGAGGGGCCACACCGGGGAGCTGTTTTTT. Translating it yields CASSPARGHTGELFF.

This chain uses TRBV14 with TRBJ2-5; the D gene is possibly TRBD1 (6 bases). Germline assignment: CDR1 SGHDN and CDR2 FVKESK. CDR3 length equals 16 residues. Trimming took off 0 bases at V and 4 bases at J, with 15 bases between the two ends. The CDR3 sequence: CASSQDIGTRGETQYF. The CDR3 DNA reads as TGTGCCAGCAGCCAAGATATTGGGACAAGGGGAGAGACCCAGTACTTC.

The table lists this clone with a few counts. The V gene is TRBV5-8, the J gene TRBJ1-1; no clear D gene. The germline V gene encodes CDR1 SGHTS and CDR2 YDEGEE. Trimming removed 5 bases from V and 1 base from J, with 12 bases in between. The CDR3 is made up of 14 amino acids. The CDR3 DNA sequence: TGTGCCAGCAGTATTCGGACGGCGAACACTGAAGCTTTCTTT. Translated: CASSIRTANTEAFF.

The chain joins TRBV5-1 to TRBJ1-4; 9 nucleotides align to TRBD1. The CDR3 is made up of 16 amino acids. V lost 2 bases and J lost 4; bases outside the gene matches: 6. Germline values: CDR1 SGHRS, CDR2 YFSETQ. The chain's CDR3 is CASSLLTGGLNEKLFF. DNA for the CDR3: TGCGCCAGCAGCTTATTGACAGGGGGACTTAATGAAAAACTGTTTTTT.

The gene calls are TRBV19 and TRBJ2-3; 10 bases agree with TRBD2. Per germline, CDR1 LNHDA and CDR2 SQIVND (reference sequence). This CDR3 has 15 amino acids. Trimming removed 6 bases from V and 3 bases from J; junction bases left unmatched: 6. The CDR3 nucleotides read TGTGCCAGTAGCTACGGGACTAGCGTAACAGATACGCAGTATTTT. Its protein product is CASSYGTSVTDTQYF.

This rearrangement joins TRBV5-4 to TRBJ2-7, with 9 bases lining up with TRBD1. The CDR3 loop spans 15 amino acids. The J segment lost 2 bases and the V segment lost 7 bases, leaving 10 bases of the junction unmatched. CDR1 and CDR2 (germline): SGHNT, YYREEE (reference sequence). CDR3 sequence (DNA): TGTGCCAGCTTTGCTCCGGGACAGGGAGCCTACGAGCAGTACTTC. It specifies CASFAPGQGAYEQYF.

This rearrangement joins TRBV11-3 to TRBJ2-7; perhaps TRBD1 as D (6 bases). The CDR3 consists of 19 residues. Germline V CDR1 and CDR2: SGHNT, YENEEA. V lost 4 bases to trimming and J lost 2 bases, with 27 bases between them. CDR3 nucleotides: TGTGCCAGCAGCTCCGGACAGCCCTTCGGGGACCCAACGACCTACGAGCAGTACTTC. It encodes CASSSGQPFGDPTTYEQYF.

This sequence joins TRBV10-3 and TRBJ1-1; D perhaps matches TRBD1 (5 bases). The CDR3 loop spans 14 amino acids. The germline CDR1 and CDR2 sequences are ENHRY and SYGVKD. Trimming left V 2 bases short and J 5 bases short, with 12 bases between. The CDR3 spells CAISEDTRGTEAFF. The CDR3 nucleotides read TGTGCCATCAGTGAGGACACCCGGGGGACTGAAGCTTTCTTT.

V usage is TRBV7-3 and J usage is TRBJ2-5; D might be TRBD1 or TRBD2, each matching 5 bases. The V end lost 2 bases, the J end lost 3 bases, and 7 bases lay between the germline ends. The germline CDR1 and CDR2 sequences are SGHTA and FQGTGA. The CDR3 loop spans 13 amino acids. The CDR3 protein is CASSLGTEETQYF. CDR3 coding DNA: TGTGCCAGCAGCTTAGGGACGGAAGAGACCCAGTACTTC.

This chain uses TRBV6-5 with TRBJ1-5, with D uncertain. The CDR3 extends over 14 amino acids. V shed 4 bases and J shed 10 bases, with 17 bases lying between them. Looked up from germline, CDR1 is MNHEY and CDR2 is SVGAGI. CDR3 region: CASSSLGRAGPQHF. The CDR3 DNA sequence: TGTGCCAGCAGTTCCCTCGGGCGTGCGGGACCCCAGCATTTT.

The chain has TRBV15 and TRBJ1-3; D is perhaps TRBD1 (6 bases). CDR1 is LNHNV and CDR2 is YYDKDF in the germline V gene (reference sequence). V gave up 2 bases and J gave up 3 bases, with 11 bases separating them. CDR3 size: 15 residues. CDR3 nucleotide sequence: TGTGCCACCAGCAGACTTGGGGGCTTTGGAAACACCATATATTTT. As protein: CATSRLGGFGNTIYF.